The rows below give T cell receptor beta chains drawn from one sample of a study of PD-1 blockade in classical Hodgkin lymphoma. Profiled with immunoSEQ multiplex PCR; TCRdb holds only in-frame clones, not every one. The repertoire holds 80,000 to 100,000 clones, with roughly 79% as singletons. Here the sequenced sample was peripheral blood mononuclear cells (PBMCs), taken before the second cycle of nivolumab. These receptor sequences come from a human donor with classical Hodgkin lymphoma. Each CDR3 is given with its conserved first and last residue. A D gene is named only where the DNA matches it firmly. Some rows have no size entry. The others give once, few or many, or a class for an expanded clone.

cdr3_aa: CASSLSGQGWVGYTF; cdr3_nt: TGTGCCAGCAGCTTAAGTGGACAGGGTTGGGTTGGCTACACCTTC; v_call: TRBV7-9; clone_size: once; d_call: TRBD1; j_call: TRBJ1-2
cdr3_aa: CASSLGTGGAETQYF; cdr3_nt: TGTGCCAGCAGCTTAGGAACAGGGGGCGCAGAGACCCAGTACTTC; v_call: TRBV7-3; clone_size: .; d_call: TRBD1; j_call: TRBJ2-5
cdr3_aa: CASSLVAGAAEAFF; cdr3_nt: TGTGCCAGCAGCTTAGTGGCAGGGGCGGCTGAAGCTTTCTTT; v_call: TRBV11-2; clone_size: .; d_call: .; j_call: TRBJ1-1
cdr3_aa: CASSPRSILGEQYF; cdr3_nt: TGTGCCAGCAGCCCCAGATCGATCCTGGGCGAGCAGTACTTC; v_call: TRBV9; clone_size: .; d_call: .; j_call: TRBJ2-7
cdr3_aa: CASSFRGGDQPQHF; cdr3_nt: TGTGCCAGCAGCTTCCGAGGGGGGGATCAGCCCCAGCATTTT; v_call: TRBV5-8; clone_size: .; d_call: .; j_call: TRBJ1-5
cdr3_aa: CASSERTASSGNTIYF; cdr3_nt: TGTGCCAGCAGTGAACGGACAGCTAGCTCTGGAAACACCATATATTTT; v_call: TRBV2; clone_size: .; d_call: .; j_call: TRBJ1-3
cdr3_aa: CSVVSGLITDTQYF; cdr3_nt: TGCAGCGTTGTTAGCGGACTAATCACAGATACGCAGTATTTT; v_call: TRBV29-1; clone_size: .; d_call: .; j_call: TRBJ2-3
cdr3_aa: CASSSEAAGGNTIYF; cdr3_nt: TGTGCCAGCAGCTCCGAGGCGGCAGGTGGAAACACCATATATTTT; v_call: TRBV2; clone_size: .; d_call: .; j_call: TRBJ1-3
cdr3_aa: CASSDWTSGRANEQFF; cdr3_nt: TGTGCCAGCAGTGACTGGACTAGCGGGAGGGCGAATGAGCAGTTCTTC; v_call: TRBV6-4; clone_size: .; d_call: TRBD2; j_call: TRBJ2-1
cdr3_aa: CASSLATNGETQYF; cdr3_nt: TGCGCCAGCAGCTTAGCCACCAACGGAGAGACCCAGTACTTC; v_call: TRBV5-1; clone_size: .; d_call: .; j_call: TRBJ2-5
cdr3_aa: CASSFGSSDSHNEQFF; cdr3_nt: TGCGCCAGCAGCTTTGGTTCATCGGACAGCCACAATGAGCAGTTCTTC; v_call: TRBV5-1; clone_size: .; d_call: .; j_call: TRBJ2-1
cdr3_aa: CASSLIAGEVNEQYF; cdr3_nt: TGTGCCAGCAGTTTAATCGCGGGAGAGGTGAACGAGCAGTACTTC; v_call: TRBV27; clone_size: .; d_call: TRBD2; j_call: TRBJ2-7
cdr3_aa: CASSPLFGSRLGAYEQYF; cdr3_nt: TGTGCCAGCAGTCCCTTGTTTGGTAGCCGCCTCGGCGCCTACGAGCAGTACTTC; v_call: TRBV28; clone_size: .; d_call: .; j_call: TRBJ2-7
cdr3_aa: CASSDPGLAGPNEQFF; cdr3_nt: TGTGCCAGCAGTGATCCGGGACTAGCGGGACCCAATGAGCAGTTCTTC; v_call: TRBV2; clone_size: .; d_call: TRBD2; j_call: TRBJ2-1
cdr3_aa: CASTVPGDDRQRFF; cdr3_nt: TGTGCCAGCACCGTCCCCGGGGACGACCGACAGCGGTTCTTC; v_call: TRBV7-2; clone_size: once; d_call: .; j_call: TRBJ2-1
cdr3_aa: CASSHGTGAGGNTIYF; cdr3_nt: TGTGCCAGCAGCCATGGGACAGGGGCGGGAGGAAACACCATATATTTT; v_call: TRBV7-6; clone_size: .; d_call: TRBD1; j_call: TRBJ1-3
cdr3_aa: CAWVSGSLFF; cdr3_nt: TGTGCCTGGGTTAGCGGGAGTCTATTCTTC; v_call: TRBV30; clone_size: .; d_call: TRBD2; j_call: TRBJ2-1
cdr3_aa: CAISWESYEQYF; cdr3_nt: TGTGCCATCAGTTGGGAGTCCTACGAGCAGTACTTC; v_call: TRBV10-3; clone_size: .; d_call: .; j_call: TRBJ2-7
cdr3_aa: CASGLNTGELFF; cdr3_nt: TGCGCCAGCGGGTTAAACACCGGGGAGCTGTTTTTT; v_call: TRBV5-1; clone_size: .; d_call: .; j_call: TRBJ2-2
cdr3_aa: CASNGSPNTGELFF; cdr3_nt: TGTGCCAGTAACGGGAGCCCGAACACCGGGGAGCTGTTTTTT; v_call: TRBV2; clone_size: .; d_call: .; j_call: TRBJ2-2
cdr3_aa: CASSDPRGQGPLEQYF; cdr3_nt: TGTGCCAGCAGCGACCCCAGGGGACAGGGGCCCCTCGAGCAGTACTTC; v_call: TRBV7-8; clone_size: .; d_call: TRBD1; j_call: TRBJ2-7
cdr3_aa: CASSLVFQTRYNEQFF; cdr3_nt: TGTGCCAGCAGCTTAGTCTTCCAGACCCGCTACAATGAGCAGTTCTTC; v_call: TRBV7-3; clone_size: .; d_call: .; j_call: TRBJ2-1
cdr3_aa: CASRAGLQTYEQYF; cdr3_nt: TGTGCCAGCAGGGCGGGACTGCAAACCTACGAGCAGTACTTC; v_call: TRBV27; clone_size: once; d_call: .; j_call: TRBJ2-7
cdr3_aa: CASSHPPDYEQYF; cdr3_nt: TGTGCCAGCAGCCATCCACCGGACTACGAGCAGTACTTC; v_call: TRBV9; clone_size: .; d_call: .; j_call: TRBJ2-7
cdr3_aa: CASSLDRGENTEAFF; cdr3_nt: TGTGCCAGCAGCTTAGATCGGGGTGAGAACACTGAAGCTTTCTTT; v_call: TRBV7-2; clone_size: .; d_call: .; j_call: TRBJ1-1
cdr3_aa: CASSKTNRENTEAFF; cdr3_nt: TGTGCCAGTAGTAAGACAAACAGGGAGAACACTGAAGCTTTCTTT; v_call: TRBV19; clone_size: .; d_call: .; j_call: TRBJ1-1